This T cell receptor (beta chain) stems from a study of CD8 T cells in ankylosing spondylitis. The CDR3 length is 16 residues. Germline V CDR1 and CDR2: DFQATT, SNEGSKA (reference sequence). With 3 bases removed from V and 2 bases from J, the gap between germline ends came to 19 bases. Study results and limitations: It appeared that ankylosing spondylitis blood was characterized by a TCR beta motif of several highly homologous variants. Clones linked to disease were reported to show significant enrichment in matched ankylosing spondylitis synovial fluid.

MiXCR, run by TCRdb on the 5' RACE reads, gives a single entry per CDR3 protein. The sample includes a few hundred thousand distinct CDR3 sequences, 9.5% to 15% of them seen just once. This clonotype occurred many times. The antigen remains undetermined. The TCR originated in a male donor with ankylosing spondylitis. The V gene is TRBV20-1, the J gene TRBJ1-2; D possibly corresponds to TRBD1 (5 bases). The sample comprised blood, either unsorted or a sorted T cell fraction (not recorded which). The CDR3 sequence is CSASEGSYSDNYGYTF. The CDR3 DNA follows: TGCAGTGCTAGTGAGGGGTCCTATTCCGACAACTATGGCTACACCTTC.